The clone carrying this TCR beta chain appeared a few times. Authors' analysis steps: Reference gene primer amplification yielded estimated nucleated cell counts. Sequencing used immunoSEQ multiplex PCR; TCRdb keeps in-frame clones, though not all of them. V, J and clone size derive from that table, while D and trimming were established from the DNA sequence. Of about 78,000 clones listed, 86% are singletons. The data stem from a study of blood T cell repertoires in COVID-19. Background on the study: Donors in the United States, Italy and Spain gave samples during acute or convalescent COVID-19. PBMCs, B-cell-depleted T cells, or T cells were the source of the cDNA or gDNA that made up the material.

The sequenced material came from peripheral blood. The source is a woman aged 55-70 years with acute or convalescent COVID-19.

CDR3 DNA sequence: TGTGCCAGCAGCGTAGCCCCGGAGCCTAGTTCACCCCTCCACTTT. It codes for CASSVAPEPSSPLHF. The V and J genes are TRBV9 and TRBJ1-6; D remains unclear. Trimming took off 0 bases at V and 9 bases at J, with 13 bases between the two ends. The CDR3 has 15 amino acids. From germline, CDR1 is SGDLS and CDR2 YYNGEE.